The 20 T cell receptor beta chains reported below all come from one sample, sequenced in a study of blood T cell repertoires in COVID-19. The method was immunoSEQ multiplex PCR; TCRdb's version includes in-frame clones alone and lacks a portion of them. Here the sample spans approximately 210,000 clones, less than 90% being singletons. The specimen sequenced was peripheral blood. These receptors originate from a woman older than 75 with COVID-19, enrolled during active disease.

The J gene is TRBJ1-1, the V gene TRBV19; unclear D gene. Germline V gene data show CDR1 as LNHDA and CDR2 as SQIVND (reference sequence). The CDR3 length is 13 residues. V lost 3 bases and J 0 bases, leaving 5 bases between the germline ends. This CDR3 is CASSIIVNTEAFF. CDR3 sequence (DNA): TGTGCCAGTAGTATTATTGTGAACACTGAAGCTTTCTTT.

This chain connects TRBV7-2 to TRBJ1-6; D remains ambiguous. The V gene lost 2 bases and the J gene lost 10 bases, with 12 bases spanning the gap. This CDR3 is 14 amino acids long. In germline, CDR1 is SGHTA, CDR2 FQGNSA. Here the CDR3 DNA reads TGTGCCAGCAGCTTAACTGGGCCCCCCTCACCCCTCCACTTT. This gives the protein CASSLTGPPSPLHF.

In its sample, this clone was seen a few times. J is TRBJ2-1 and V is TRBV27; tentatively, D is TRBD2 (6 bases). Trimming removed 5 bases from V and 8 bases from J, with 16 bases in between. The germline gives CDR1 MNHEY, CDR2 SMNVEV (reference sequence). CDR3 length: 14 residues. DNA of the CDR3: TGTGCCAGCAGTGGGACTCCCCTAGTCCATGAGCAGTTCTTC. Its protein is CASSGTPLVHEQFF.

The chain is built from TRBV27 and TRBJ1-2; TRBD1 aligns across 8 bases. V trimming: 5 bases; J trimming: 8 bases; junction bases outside the gene matches: 10. The CDR3 runs to 14 residues. CDR1 is MNHEY and CDR2 is SMNVEV in the germline V gene (reference sequence). The CDR3: CASSLRGQEGGYTF. DNA for the CDR3: TGTGCCAGCAGTCTAAGGGGACAGGAGGGAGGCTACACCTTC.

This rearrangement joins TRBV6-5 to TRBJ2-7; D is ambiguous. The V gene lost 6 bases and the J gene lost 3 bases, with 9 bases spanning the gap. CDR3 length: 12 residues. From germline, CDR1 is MNHEY and CDR2 SVGAGI. The CDR3: CASSGYSYEQYF. Here the CDR3 DNA reads TGTGCCAGCAGCGGATACAGCTACGAGCAGTACTTC.

The chain has TRBV3-1 (or the pseudogene TRBV3-2) and TRBJ2-2; the D is unclear. Germline V CDR1 and CDR2: LGHDT, YNNKEL (reference sequence). The CDR3 extends over 13 amino acids. V was clipped by 2 bases and J by 6 bases, with 7 bases between them. The CDR3 loop is CASSQLVSGELFF. In nucleotides, the CDR3 is TGTGCCAGCAGCCAACTAGTATCCGGGGAGCTGTTTTTT.

This chain connects TRBV20-1 to TRBJ1-2, with a tentative D call TRBD1 (5 bases). Germline values: CDR1 DFQATT, CDR2 SNEGSKA (reference sequence). The CDR3 has 13 residues. V was cut by 3 bases and J by 4 bases, with 12 bases left in between. The CDR3 DNA sequence: TGCAGTGCTAGTCGCGACAGTCTCTATGGCTACACCTTC. Amino acid sequence: CSASRDSLYGYTF.

The chain carries TRBV16 and TRBJ1-1, with D unclear. Germline loops: CDR1 KGHSY, CDR2 FQNENV. CDR3 length equals 13 residues. Trimming stripped 2 bases from V and 7 bases from J, with 11 bases between. The CDR3 sequence: CASSQTRRGEAFF. The DNA of the CDR3 is TGTGCCAGCAGCCAAACGAGGCGCGGTGAAGCTTTCTTT.

This chain joins TRBV28 and TRBJ2-3, with 15 bases lining up with TRBD2. The V gene's germline CDR1 is MDHEN and CDR2 SYDVKM. The CDR3 is 18 residues long. After removal of 4 bases from V and 0 bases from J, the junction contained 5 bases not matched to a gene. The CDR3 spells CASSSGTSGGSSTDTQYF. Here the CDR3 DNA reads TGTGCCAGCAGTTCCGGGACTAGCGGGGGGAGTAGCACAGATACGCAGTATTTT.

The chain's CDR3 is CATSDVGTSYNNEQFF. DNA of the CDR3: TGTGCCACCAGTGATGTGGGGACTTCCTATAACAATGAGCAGTTCTTC. The gene calls are TRBV24-1 and TRBJ2-1, with TRBD2 as a possible D gene (6 bases). CDR3 length equals 16 residues. Trimming shortened V by 3 bases and J by 5 bases, and 16 bases separated the two germline ends. From germline, CDR1 is KGHDR and CDR2 SFDVKD.

This rearrangement joins TRBV5-4 to TRBJ1-2; TRBD1 might be the D (6 bases). Germline V gene lookup returns CDR1 SGHNT and CDR2 YYREEE (reference sequence). The CDR3 is made up of 14 amino acids. Trimming cost V 4 bases and J 0 bases, with 10 bases left between them. The CDR3 spells CASSRDISNYGYTF. CDR3 nucleotides: TGTGCCAGCAGCCGGGACATCTCTAACTATGGCTACACCTTC.

The CDR3 region is CASSVWDRSGELFF. Here the CDR3 DNA reads TGTGCCAGCAGCGTGTGGGACAGAAGCGGGGAGCTGTTTTTT. The rearrangement joins TRBV9 to TRBJ2-2; 7 bases map to TRBD1. The CDR3 length is 14 residues. V shed 2 bases and J 7 bases; nucleotides not matched to a gene: 5. Germline values: CDR1 SGDLS, CDR2 YYNGEE. The variable domain in full, with the rest retrieved from reference TRBV9 and TRBJ2-2, is DSGVTQTPKHLITATGQRVTLRCSPRSGDLSVYWYQQSLDQGLQFLIQYYNGEERAKGNILERFSAQQFPDLHSELNLSSLELGDSALYFCASSVWDRSGELFFGEGSRLTVL.

The chain links TRBV30 to TRBJ1-4, with a possible D match to TRBD1 (6 bases). The CDR3 contains 15 residues. Germline loops: CDR1 GTSNPN, CDR2 SVGIG (reference sequence). Trimming took off 1 base at V and 8 bases at J, with 17 bases between the two ends. CDR3 sequence reads: CAWSAQMGAQEKLFF. DNA for the CDR3: TGTGCCTGGAGTGCCCAGATGGGGGCGCAAGAAAAACTGTTTTTT.

The chain combines TRBV19 with TRBJ1-1; maybe TRBD1 (5 bases). The CDR3 spans 15 residues. V dropped 4 bases and J dropped 3 bases, with 15 bases sitting between them. CDR1 and CDR2 (germline): LNHDA, SQIVND (reference sequence). CDR3 sequence reads: CASSTLTAQDTEAFF. The CDR3 DNA follows: TGTGCCAGTAGTACCCTGACAGCCCAAGACACTGAAGCTTTCTTT.

The chain uses TRBV11-1 and TRBJ1-2, with a tentative D call TRBD1 (5 bases). From germline, CDR1 is SGHAT and CDR2 FQDESV (reference sequence). Trimming left V 4 bases short and J 7 bases short, with 16 bases between. The CDR3 is 14 residues long. The CDR3 sequence is CASSSGPTVPGYTF. The CDR3 region has the DNA TGTGCCAGCAGCTCCGGCCCGACAGTCCCTGGCTACACCTTC.

The rearrangement uses TRBV6-1 and TRBJ1-1, with a tentative D call TRBD1 (6 bases). The CDR3 covers 15 residues. Germline CDR1 MNHNS, CDR2 SASEGT. V shed 2 bases and J shed 0 bases, with 10 bases lying between them. The CDR3 DNA follows: TGTGCCAGCAGTGAAAGTAACAGGGTGAACACTGAAGCTTTCTTT. Residues: CASSESNRVNTEAFF.

This CDR3 is CASSGDSNQPQHF. In DNA, the CDR3 is TGTGCCAGCAGTGGAGATAGCAATCAGCCCCAGCATTTT. The V gene is TRBV2, the J gene TRBJ1-5; D remains ambiguous. Trimming stripped 4 bases from V and 0 bases from J, with 4 bases between. The CDR3 length is 13 residues. CDR1 is SNHLY and CDR2 is FYNNEI in the germline V gene.

The chain recombines TRBV11-2 with TRBJ1-3; 7 bases align to TRBD1. The CDR3 extends over 14 amino acids. V dropped 6 bases and J dropped 7; count of bases not matched to a gene: 9. Germline V CDR1 and CDR2: SGHAT, FQNNGV. The CDR3 spells CASSGGQFLNTIYF. Written as DNA, the CDR3 is TGTGCCAGCAGTGGGGGACAGTTCTTGAACACCATATATTTT. The full variable domain, in which reference TRBV11-2 and TRBJ1-3 provide the parts outside the CDR3, is EAGVAQSPRYKIIEKRQSVAFWCNPISGHATLYWYQQILGQGPKLLIQFQNNGVVDDSQLPKDRFSAERLKGVDSTLKIQPAKLEDSAVYLCASSGGQFLNTIYFGEGSWLTVV.

This clone was seen only once. The chain joins TRBV7-9 to TRBJ1-1, with D tentatively TRBD1 (5 bases). Germline loops: CDR1 SEHNR, CDR2 FQNEAQ (reference sequence). The CDR3 has 13 amino acids. The V end lost 5 bases, the J end lost 4 bases, and 11 bases lay between the germline ends. CDR3 loop: CASSTGTFTEAFF. For the CDR3, the DNA is TGTGCCAGCAGCACCGGGACTTTCACTGAAGCTTTCTTT.

This chain uses TRBV2 with TRBJ1-6, with TRBD1 matching over 9 bases. V gave up 7 bases and J gave up 7 bases; unmatched junction bases: 2. Germline CDR1 SNHLY, CDR2 FYNNEI. The CDR3 covers 13 residues. CDR3 DNA sequence: TGTGCCAGCAAGACAGGGGGAAATTCACCCCTCCACTTT. Translated: CASKTGGNSPLHF.